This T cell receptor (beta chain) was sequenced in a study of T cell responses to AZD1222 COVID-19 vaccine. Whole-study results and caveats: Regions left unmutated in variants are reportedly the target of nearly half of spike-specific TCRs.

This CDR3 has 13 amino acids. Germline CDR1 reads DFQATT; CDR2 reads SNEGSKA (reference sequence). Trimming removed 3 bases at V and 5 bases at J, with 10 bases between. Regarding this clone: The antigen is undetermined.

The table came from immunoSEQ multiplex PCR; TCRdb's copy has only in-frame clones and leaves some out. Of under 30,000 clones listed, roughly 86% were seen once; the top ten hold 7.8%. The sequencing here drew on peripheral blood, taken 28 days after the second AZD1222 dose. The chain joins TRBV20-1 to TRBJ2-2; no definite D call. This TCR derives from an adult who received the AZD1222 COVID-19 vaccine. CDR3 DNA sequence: TGCAGTGCTAGTAAAGGGTTTACCGGGGAGCTGTTTTTT. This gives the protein CSASKGFTGELFF.